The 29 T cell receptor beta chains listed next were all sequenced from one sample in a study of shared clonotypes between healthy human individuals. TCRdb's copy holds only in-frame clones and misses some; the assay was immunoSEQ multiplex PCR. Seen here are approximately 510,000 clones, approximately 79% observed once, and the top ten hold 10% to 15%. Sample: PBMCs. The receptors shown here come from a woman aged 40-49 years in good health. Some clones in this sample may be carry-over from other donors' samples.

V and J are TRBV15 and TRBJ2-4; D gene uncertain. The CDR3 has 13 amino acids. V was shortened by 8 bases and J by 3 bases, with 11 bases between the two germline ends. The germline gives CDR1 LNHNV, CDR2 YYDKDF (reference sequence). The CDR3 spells CATGQLGKNIQYF. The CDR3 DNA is TGTGCCACCGGCCAGTTGGGCAAAAACATTCAGTACTTC.

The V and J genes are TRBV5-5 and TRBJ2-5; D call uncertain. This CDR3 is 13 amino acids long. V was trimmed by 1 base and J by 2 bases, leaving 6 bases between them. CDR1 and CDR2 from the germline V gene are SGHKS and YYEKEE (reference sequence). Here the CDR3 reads CASSLYGQETQYF. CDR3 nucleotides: TGTGCCAGCAGCTTGTACGGACAAGAGACCCAGTACTTC.

This CDR3 reads CASSFITTDTQYF. The CDR3, as DNA: TGTGCCAGCAGCTTCATTACCACAGATACGCAGTATTTT. The chain carries TRBV7-2 and TRBJ2-3; no clear D. The V gene lost 3 bases and the J gene lost 2 bases, with 6 bases spanning the gap. The CDR3 has 13 amino acids. CDR1 is SGHTA, CDR2 FQGNSA, per germline. Full variable domain (remainder filled in from reference TRBV7-2 and TRBJ2-3): GAGVSQSPSNKVTEKGKDVELRCDPISGHTALYWYRQSLGQGLEFLIYFQGNSAPDKSGLPSDRFSAERTGGSVSTLTIQRTQQEDSAVYLCASSFITTDTQYFGPGTRLTVL.

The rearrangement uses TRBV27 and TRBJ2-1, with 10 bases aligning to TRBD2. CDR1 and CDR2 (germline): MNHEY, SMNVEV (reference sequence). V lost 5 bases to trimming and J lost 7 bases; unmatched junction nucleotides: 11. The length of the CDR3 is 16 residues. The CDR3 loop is CASSPTPSGSGNEQFF. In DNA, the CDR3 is TGTGCCAGCAGTCCCACTCCTAGCGGGAGCGGGAATGAGCAGTTCTTC.

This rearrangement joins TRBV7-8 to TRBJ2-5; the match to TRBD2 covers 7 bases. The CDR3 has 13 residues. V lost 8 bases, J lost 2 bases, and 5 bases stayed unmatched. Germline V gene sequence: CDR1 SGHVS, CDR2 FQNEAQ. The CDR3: CASGGDFQETQYF. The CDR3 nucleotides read TGTGCCAGCGGGGGGGACTTTCAAGAGACCCAGTACTTC.

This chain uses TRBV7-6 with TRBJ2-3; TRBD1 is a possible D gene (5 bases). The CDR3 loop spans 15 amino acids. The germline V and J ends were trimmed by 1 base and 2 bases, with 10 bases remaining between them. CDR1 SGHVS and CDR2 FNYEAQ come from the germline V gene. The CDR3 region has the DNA TGTGCCAGCAGCTTAGTGGGGCGGATCACAGATACGCAGTATTTT. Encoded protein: CASSLVGRITDTQYF.

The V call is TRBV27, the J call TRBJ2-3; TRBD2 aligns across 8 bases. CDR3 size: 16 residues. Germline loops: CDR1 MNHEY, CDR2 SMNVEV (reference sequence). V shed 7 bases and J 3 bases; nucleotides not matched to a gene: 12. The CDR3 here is CASTPLGGTRTDTQYF. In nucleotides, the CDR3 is TGTGCCAGCACCCCCCTCGGGGGGACTAGAACAGATACGCAGTATTTT.

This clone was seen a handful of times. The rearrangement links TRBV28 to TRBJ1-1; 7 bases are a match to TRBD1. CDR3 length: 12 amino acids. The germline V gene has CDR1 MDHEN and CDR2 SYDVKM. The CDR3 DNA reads TGTGCAACACGGACAGGCGGAACTGAAGCTTTCTTT. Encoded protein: CATRTGGTEAFF.

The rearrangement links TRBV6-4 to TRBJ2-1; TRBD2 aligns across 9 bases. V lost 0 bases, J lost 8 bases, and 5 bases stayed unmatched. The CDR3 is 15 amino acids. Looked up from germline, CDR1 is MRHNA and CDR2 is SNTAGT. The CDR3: CASSDSAGGGDEQFF. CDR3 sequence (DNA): TGTGCCAGCAGTGACTCAGCGGGAGGAGGCGATGAGCAGTTCTTC.

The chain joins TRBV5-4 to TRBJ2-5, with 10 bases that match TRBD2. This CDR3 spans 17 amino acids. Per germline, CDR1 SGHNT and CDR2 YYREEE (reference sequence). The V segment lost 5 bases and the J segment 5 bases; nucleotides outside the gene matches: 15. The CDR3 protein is CASSPLGEREGRETQYF. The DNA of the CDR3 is TGTGCCAGCAGTCCGCTGGGGGAGCGGGAGGGCCGTGAGACCCAGTACTTC.

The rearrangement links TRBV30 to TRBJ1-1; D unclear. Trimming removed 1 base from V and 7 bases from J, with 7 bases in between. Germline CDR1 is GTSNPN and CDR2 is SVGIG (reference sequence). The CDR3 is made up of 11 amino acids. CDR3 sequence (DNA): TGTGCCTGGAGTGACGGAGGTGAAGCTTTCTTT. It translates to CAWSDGGEAFF.

CDR3 DNA: TGTGCCAGCTCACCACCGGGACAGCCTTACAATGAGCAGTTCTTC. Translated: CASSPPGQPYNEQFF. This chain connects TRBV18 to TRBJ2-1; 7 nucleotides agree with TRBD1. V was pared by 0 bases and J by 4 bases, with 3 bases of the junction left unmatched. Looked up from germline, CDR1 is KGHSH and CDR2 is LQKENI. The CDR3 loop spans 15 amino acids.

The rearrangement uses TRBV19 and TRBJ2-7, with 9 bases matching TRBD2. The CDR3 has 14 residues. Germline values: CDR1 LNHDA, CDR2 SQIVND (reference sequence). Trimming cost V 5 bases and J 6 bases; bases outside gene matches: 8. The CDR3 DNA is TGTGCCAGTAGTCCGGGACTAGCAACAGGCGAGCAGTACTTC. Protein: CASSPGLATGEQYF.

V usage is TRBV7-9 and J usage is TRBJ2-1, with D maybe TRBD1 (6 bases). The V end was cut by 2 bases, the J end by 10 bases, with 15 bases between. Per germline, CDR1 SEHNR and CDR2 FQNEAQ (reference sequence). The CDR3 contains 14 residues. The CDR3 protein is CASSLIPDSVEQFF. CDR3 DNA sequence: TGTGCCAGCAGCTTAATCCCGGACAGCGTGGAGCAGTTCTTC.

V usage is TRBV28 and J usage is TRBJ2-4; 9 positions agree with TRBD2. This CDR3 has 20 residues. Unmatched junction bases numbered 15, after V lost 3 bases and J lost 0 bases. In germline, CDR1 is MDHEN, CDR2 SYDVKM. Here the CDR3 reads CASSFGISGSGGLAKNIQYF. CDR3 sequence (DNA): TGTGCCAGCAGTTTCGGTATTAGCGGGAGCGGGGGTCTAGCCAAAAACATTCAGTACTTC.

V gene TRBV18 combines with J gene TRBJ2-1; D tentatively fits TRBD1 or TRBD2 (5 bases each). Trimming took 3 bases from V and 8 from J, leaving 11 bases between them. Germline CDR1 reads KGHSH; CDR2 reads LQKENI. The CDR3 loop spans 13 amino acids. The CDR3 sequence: CASSPQRGYEQFF. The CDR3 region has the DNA TGTGCCAGCTCACCCCAGAGGGGATATGAGCAGTTCTTC.

In DNA form, the CDR3 reads TGTGCCAGCAGAGAGGGGTTTCGCAATCAGCCCCAGCATTTT. Its translation: CASREGFRNQPQHF. The chain combines TRBV28 with TRBJ1-5; D is possibly TRBD1 (5 bases). Trimming took off 6 bases at V and 2 bases at J, with 11 bases between the two ends. The CDR3 totals 14 residues. Germline CDR1 and CDR2: MDHEN and SYDVKM.

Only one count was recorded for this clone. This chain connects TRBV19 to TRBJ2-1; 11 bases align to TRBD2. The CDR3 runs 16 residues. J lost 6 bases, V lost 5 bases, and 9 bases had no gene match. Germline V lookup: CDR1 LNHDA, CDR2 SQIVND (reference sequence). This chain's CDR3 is CASSPLSGRGGNEQFF. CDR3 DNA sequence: TGTGCCAGTAGTCCCCTTAGCGGGAGGGGAGGCAATGAGCAGTTCTTC. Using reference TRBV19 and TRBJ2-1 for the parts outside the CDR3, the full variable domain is DGGITQSPKYLFRKEGQNVTLSCEQNLNHDAMYWYRQDPGQGLRLIYYSQIVNDFQKGDIAEGYSVSREKKESFPLTVTSAQKNPTAFYLCASSPLSGRGGNEQFFGPGTRLTVL.

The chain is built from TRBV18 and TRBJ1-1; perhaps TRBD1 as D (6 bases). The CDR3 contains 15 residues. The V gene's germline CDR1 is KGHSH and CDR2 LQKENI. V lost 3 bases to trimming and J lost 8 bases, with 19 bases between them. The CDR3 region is CASSPMSPGAAEAFF. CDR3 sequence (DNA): TGTGCCAGCTCACCGATGTCCCCAGGGGCCGCAGAAGCTTTCTTT.

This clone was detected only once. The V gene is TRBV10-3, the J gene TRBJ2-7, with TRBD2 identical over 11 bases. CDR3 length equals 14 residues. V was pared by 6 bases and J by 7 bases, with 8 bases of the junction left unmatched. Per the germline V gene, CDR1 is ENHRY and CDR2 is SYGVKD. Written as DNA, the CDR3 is TGTGCCATCAGGGGACTAGCGGACGAGGGAGAGCAGTACTTC. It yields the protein CAIRGLADEGEQYF.

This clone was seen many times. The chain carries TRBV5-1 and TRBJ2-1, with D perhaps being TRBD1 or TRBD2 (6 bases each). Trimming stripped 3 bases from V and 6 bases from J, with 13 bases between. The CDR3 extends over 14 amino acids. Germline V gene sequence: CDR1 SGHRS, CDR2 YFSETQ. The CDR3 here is CASSSGVEGNEQFF. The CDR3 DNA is TGCGCCAGCAGCTCAGGGGTGGAGGGCAATGAGCAGTTCTTC.

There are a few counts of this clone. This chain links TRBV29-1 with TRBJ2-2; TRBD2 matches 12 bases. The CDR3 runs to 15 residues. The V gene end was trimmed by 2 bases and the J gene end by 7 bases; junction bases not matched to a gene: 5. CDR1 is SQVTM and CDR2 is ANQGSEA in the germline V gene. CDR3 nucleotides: TGCAGCGTTGAATCTAGCGGGAGGGCCTACGGGGAGCTGTTTTTT. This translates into CSVESSGRAYGELFF.

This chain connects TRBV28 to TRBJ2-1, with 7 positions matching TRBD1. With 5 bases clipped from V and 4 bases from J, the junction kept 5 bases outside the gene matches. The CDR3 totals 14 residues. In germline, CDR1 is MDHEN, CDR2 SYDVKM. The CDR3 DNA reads TGTGCCAGCAGTCGGGACAGAGAATACAATGAGCAGTTCTTC. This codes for CASSRDREYNEQFF.

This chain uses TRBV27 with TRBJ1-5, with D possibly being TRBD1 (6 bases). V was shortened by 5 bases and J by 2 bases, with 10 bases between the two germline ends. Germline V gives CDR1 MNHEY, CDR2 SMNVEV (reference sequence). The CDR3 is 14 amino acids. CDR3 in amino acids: CASSPRTGNQPQHF. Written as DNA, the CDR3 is TGTGCCAGCAGTCCACGGACAGGCAATCAGCCCCAGCATTTT.

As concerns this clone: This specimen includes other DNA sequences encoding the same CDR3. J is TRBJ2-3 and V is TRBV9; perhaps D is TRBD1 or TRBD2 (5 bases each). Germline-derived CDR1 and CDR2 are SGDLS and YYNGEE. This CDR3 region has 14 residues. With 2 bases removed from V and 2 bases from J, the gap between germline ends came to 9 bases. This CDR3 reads CASSVGGVTDTQYF. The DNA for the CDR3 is TGTGCCAGCAGCGTTGGGGGAGTCACAGATACGCAGTATTTT.

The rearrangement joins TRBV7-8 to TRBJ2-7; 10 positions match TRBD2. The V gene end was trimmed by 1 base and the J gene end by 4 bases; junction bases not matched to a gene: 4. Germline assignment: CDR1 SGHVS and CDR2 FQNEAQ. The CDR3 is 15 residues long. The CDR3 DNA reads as TGTGCCAGCAGCTTAGGTCCTAGCGGGAGATACGAGCAGTACTTC. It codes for CASSLGPSGRYEQYF.

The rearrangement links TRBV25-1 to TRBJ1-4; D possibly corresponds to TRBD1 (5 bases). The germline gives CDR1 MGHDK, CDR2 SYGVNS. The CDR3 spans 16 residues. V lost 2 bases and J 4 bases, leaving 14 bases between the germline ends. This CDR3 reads CASSEGGRANNEKLFF. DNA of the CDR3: TGTGCCAGCAGTGAAGGTGGCAGGGCCAATAATGAAAAACTGTTTTTT.

The CDR3, as DNA: TGTGCCAGCAGTTTATCCATTAGCGGGAGCGGAGCGCAGTATTTT. Encoded protein: CASSLSISGSGAQYF. The J gene is TRBJ2-3, the V gene TRBV28, with 9 bases aligning to TRBD2. The CDR3 is 15 residues long. CDR1 is MDHEN and CDR2 is SYDVKM in the germline V gene. The ends lost 1 base at V and 10 bases at J; junction bases unmatched: 9. Full variable domain (remainder filled in from reference TRBV28 and TRBJ2-3): DVKVTQSSRYLVKRTGEKVFLECVQDMDHENMFWYRQDPGLGLRLIYFSYDVKMKEKGDIPEGYSVSREKKERFSLILESASTNQTSMYLCASSLSISGSGAQYFGPGTRLTVL.

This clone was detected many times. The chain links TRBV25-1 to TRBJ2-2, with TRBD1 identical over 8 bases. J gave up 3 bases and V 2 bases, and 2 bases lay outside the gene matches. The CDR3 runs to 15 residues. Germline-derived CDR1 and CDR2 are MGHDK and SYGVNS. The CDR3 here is CASSELDRDTGELFF. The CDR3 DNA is TGTGCCAGCAGTGAACTGGACAGGGACACCGGGGAGCTGTTTTTT.